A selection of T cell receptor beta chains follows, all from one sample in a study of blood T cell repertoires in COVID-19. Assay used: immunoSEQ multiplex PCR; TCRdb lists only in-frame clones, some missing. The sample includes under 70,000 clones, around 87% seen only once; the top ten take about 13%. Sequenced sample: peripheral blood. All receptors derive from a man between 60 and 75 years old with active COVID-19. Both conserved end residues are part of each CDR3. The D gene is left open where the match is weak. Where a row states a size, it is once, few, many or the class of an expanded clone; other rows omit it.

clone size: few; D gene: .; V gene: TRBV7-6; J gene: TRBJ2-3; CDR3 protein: CASSKLARGGDTQYF; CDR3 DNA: TGTGCCAGCAGCAAGTTGGCGCGGGGCGGGGATACGCAGTATTTT
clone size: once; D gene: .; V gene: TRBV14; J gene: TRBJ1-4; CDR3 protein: CASSSPLGKLFF; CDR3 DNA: TGTGCCAGCAGCTCTCCTCTCGGAAAACTGTTTTTT
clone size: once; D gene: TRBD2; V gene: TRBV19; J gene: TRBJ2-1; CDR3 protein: CASSIVPLSGRANEQFF; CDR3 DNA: TGTGCCAGTAGTATAGTCCCACTTAGCGGGAGGGCCAATGAGCAGTTCTTC
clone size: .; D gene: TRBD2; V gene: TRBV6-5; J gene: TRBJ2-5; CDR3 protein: CASTIGGGRQETQYF; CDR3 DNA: TGTGCCAGCACCATCGGGGGGGGCCGCCAAGAGACCCAGTACTTC
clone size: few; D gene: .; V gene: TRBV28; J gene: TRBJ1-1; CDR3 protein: CASSNQDRPEAFF; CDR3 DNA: TGTGCCAGCAGCAATCAAGACAGGCCTGAAGCTTTCTTT
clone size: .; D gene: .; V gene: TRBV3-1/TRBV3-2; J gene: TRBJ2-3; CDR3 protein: CASSQELYRLGVLDTQYF; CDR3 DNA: TGTGCCAGCAGCCAAGAACTTTACAGGTTGGGCGTATTAGATACGCAGTATTTT
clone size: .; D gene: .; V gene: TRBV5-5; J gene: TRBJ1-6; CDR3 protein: CASTPRLNSPLHF; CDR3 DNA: TGTGCCAGCACCCCGAGGCTTAATTCACCCCTCCACTTT
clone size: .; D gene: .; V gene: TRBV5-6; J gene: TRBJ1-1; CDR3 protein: CASSREVEAFF; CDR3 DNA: TGTGCCAGCAGCAGGGAGGTTGAAGCTTTCTTT
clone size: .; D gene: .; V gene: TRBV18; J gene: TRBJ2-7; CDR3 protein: CASSLGTGLGYEQYF; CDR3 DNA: TGTGCCAGCTCACTCGGGACTGGCCTGGGCTACGAGCAGTACTTC
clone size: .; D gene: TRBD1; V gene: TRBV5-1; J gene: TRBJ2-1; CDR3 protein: CASSLGQGAYNEQFF; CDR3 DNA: TGCGCCAGCAGCTTAGGGCAGGGGGCGTACAATGAGCAGTTCTTC
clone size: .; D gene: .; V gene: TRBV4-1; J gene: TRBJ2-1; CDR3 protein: CASSQEGQNYNEQFF; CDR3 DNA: TGCGCCAGCAGCCAAGAAGGACAGAACTACAATGAGCAGTTCTTC
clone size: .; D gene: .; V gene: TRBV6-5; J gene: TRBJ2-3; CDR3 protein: CASTLRGLDTQYF; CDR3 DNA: TGTGCCAGCACCCTGAGGGGGTTGGATACGCAGTATTTT
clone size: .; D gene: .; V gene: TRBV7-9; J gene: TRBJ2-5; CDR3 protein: CASSLGRLRGALGETQYF; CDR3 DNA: TGTGCCAGCAGCTTAGGTCGTCTTCGGGGGGCGCTGGGGGAGACCCAGTACTTC
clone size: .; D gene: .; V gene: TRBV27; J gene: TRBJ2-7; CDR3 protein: CASSLPFGEQYF; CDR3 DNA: TGTGCCAGCAGTCTACCCTTCGGCGAGCAGTACTTC
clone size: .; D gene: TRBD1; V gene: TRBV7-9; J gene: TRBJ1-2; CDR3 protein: CASSLAQGDGYTF; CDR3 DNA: TGTGCCAGCAGCTTAGCACAGGGGGACGGCTACACCTTC
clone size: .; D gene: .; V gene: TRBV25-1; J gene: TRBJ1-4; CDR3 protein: CASSEVSEKLFF; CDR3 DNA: TGTGCCAGCAGTGAAGTTAGTGAAAAACTGTTTTTT
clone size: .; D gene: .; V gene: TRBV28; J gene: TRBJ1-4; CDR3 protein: CASTAGEKLFF; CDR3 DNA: TGTGCCAGCACGGCAGGAGAAAAACTGTTTTTT
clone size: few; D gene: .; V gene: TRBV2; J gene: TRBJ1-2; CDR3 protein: CASGQASGYTF; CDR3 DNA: TGTGCCAGCGGGCAGGCTTCAGGCTACACCTTC
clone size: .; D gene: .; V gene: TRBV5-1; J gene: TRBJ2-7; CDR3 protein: CASSVGLRGPYEQYF; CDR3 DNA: TGCGCCAGCAGCGTGGGACTCAGGGGTCCCTACGAGCAGTACTTC
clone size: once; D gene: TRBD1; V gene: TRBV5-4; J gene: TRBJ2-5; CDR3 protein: CASSRDSVETQYF; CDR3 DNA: TGTGCCAGCAGCCGGGACAGCGTGGAGACCCAGTACTTC
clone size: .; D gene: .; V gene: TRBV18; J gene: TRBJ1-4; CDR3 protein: CASSRLAFDEKLFF; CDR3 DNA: TGTGCCAGCTCACGACTGGCTTTCGATGAAAAACTGTTTTTT
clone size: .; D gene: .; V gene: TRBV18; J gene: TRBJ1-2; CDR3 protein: CASSREFNYGYTF; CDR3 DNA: TGTGCCAGCTCACGGGAGTTTAACTATGGCTACACCTTC
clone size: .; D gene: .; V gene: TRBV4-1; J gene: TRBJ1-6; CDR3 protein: CASSQAGGRRGSYNSPLHF; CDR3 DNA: TGCGCCAGCAGCCAAGCGGGTGGCCGCCGAGGTTCCTATAATTCACCCCTCCACTTT
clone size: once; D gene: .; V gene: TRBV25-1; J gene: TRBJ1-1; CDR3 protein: CASSEGAGVTEAFF; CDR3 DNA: TGTGCCAGCAGTGAAGGCGCAGGGGTCACTGAAGCTTTCTTT
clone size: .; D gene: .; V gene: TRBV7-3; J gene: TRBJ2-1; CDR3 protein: CASSPGRGSSSYNEQFF; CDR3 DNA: TGTGCCAGCAGCCCGGGGCGGGGTTCTAGCTCCTACAATGAGCAGTTCTTC
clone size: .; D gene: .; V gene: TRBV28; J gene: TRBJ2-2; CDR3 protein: CASRGSGSGELFF; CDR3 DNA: TGTGCCAGCAGGGGATCGGGGTCCGGGGAGCTGTTTTTT
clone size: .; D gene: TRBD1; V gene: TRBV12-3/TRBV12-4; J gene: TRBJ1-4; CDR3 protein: CASRTGFGEKLFF; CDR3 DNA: TGTGCCAGCAGGACAGGGTTCGGGGAAAAACTGTTTTTT
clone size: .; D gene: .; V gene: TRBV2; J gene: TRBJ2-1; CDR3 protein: CARARSQSEQFF; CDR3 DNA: TGTGCCAGGGCGAGGAGTCAGTCTGAGCAGTTCTTC
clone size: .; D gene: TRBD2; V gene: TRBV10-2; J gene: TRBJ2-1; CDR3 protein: CASSELAGGRWKQFF; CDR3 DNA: TGCGCCAGCAGTGAGCTAGCGGGGGGGCGTTGGAAGCAGTTCTTC
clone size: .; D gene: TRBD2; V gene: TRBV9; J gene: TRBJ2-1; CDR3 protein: CASGLAGGNEQFF; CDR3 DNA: TGTGCCAGCGGGCTAGCGGGTGGCAATGAGCAGTTCTTC
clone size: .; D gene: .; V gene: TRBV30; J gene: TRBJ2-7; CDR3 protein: CAWSVSGYEQYF; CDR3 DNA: TGTGCCTGGAGTGTATCCGGCTACGAGCAGTACTTC
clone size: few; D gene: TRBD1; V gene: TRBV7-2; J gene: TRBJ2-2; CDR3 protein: CASTIGDRDGGELFF; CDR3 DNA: TGTGCCAGCACTATTGGAGACAGGGATGGCGGGGAGCTGTTTTTT
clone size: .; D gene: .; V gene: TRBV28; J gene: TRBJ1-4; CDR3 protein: CASSSTDEGEKLFF; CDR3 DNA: TGTGCCAGCAGCTCTACAGACGAAGGTGAAAAACTGTTTTTT
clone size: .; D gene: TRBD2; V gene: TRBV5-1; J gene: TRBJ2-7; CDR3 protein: CASSPGTSGRSSYEQYF; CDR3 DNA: TGCGCCAGCAGCCCAGGGACTAGCGGGAGGAGCTCCTACGAGCAGTACTTC
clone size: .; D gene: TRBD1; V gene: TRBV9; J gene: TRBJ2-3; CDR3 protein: CASSATGTGGTDTQYF; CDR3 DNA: TGTGCCAGCAGTGCGACCGGGACAGGGGGCACAGATACGCAGTATTTT
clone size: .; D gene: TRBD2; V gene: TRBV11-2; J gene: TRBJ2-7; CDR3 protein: CASSLALRGERGVSNEQYF; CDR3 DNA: TGTGCCAGCAGCTTAGCGTTGAGAGGAGAGCGGGGGGTATCTAACGAGCAGTACTTC
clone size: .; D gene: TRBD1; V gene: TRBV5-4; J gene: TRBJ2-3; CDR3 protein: CASSTPDRGLTDTQYF; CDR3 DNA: TGTGCCAGCAGCACCCCCGACAGGGGGCTTACAGATACGCAGTATTTT
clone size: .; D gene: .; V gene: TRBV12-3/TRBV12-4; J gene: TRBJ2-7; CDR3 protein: CASSSSYEQYF; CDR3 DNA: TGTGCCAGCAGTTCGTCCTACGAGCAGTACTTC
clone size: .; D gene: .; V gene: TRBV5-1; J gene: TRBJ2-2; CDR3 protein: CASVKMGPAHLGGELFF; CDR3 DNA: TGCGCCAGCGTCAAAATGGGCCCTGCACACTTGGGCGGGGAGCTGTTTTTT
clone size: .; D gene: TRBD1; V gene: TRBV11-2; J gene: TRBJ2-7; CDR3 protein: CASSFGTGRGARDFYEQYF; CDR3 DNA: TGTGCCAGCAGCTTTGGGACAGGGAGAGGGGCCCGCGATTTTTACGAGCAGTACTTC
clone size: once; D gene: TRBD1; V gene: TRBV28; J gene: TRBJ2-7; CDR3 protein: CASTPHGTGGYEQYF; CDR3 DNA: TGTGCCAGCACTCCTCACGGGACAGGGGGATACGAGCAGTACTTC
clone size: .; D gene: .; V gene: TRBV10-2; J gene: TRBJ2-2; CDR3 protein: CASSEYSDTGELFF; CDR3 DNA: TGCGCCAGCAGTGAATATAGCGACACCGGGGAGCTGTTTTTT
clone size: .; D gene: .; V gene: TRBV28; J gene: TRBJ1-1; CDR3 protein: CASNVAVLNTEAFF; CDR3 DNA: TGTGCCAGCAACGTGGCGGTACTTAACACTGAAGCTTTCTTT